These 11 T cell receptor beta chains came from one sample sequenced in a study of shared clonotypes between healthy human individuals. Clones were read by immunoSEQ multiplex PCR, and TCRdb kept only the in-frame ones, dropping some. The sample has about 1.1 million clones, 60% to 80% seen once; the top ten hold roughly 0.82%. Source material: memory CD4+ T cells from PBMCs. The subset: CD45RA-negative fraction. The receptors originated from a man between 18 and 29 years old in good health. Some clones in this sample may be carry-over from other donors' samples.

The chain carries TRBV7-2 and TRBJ2-7; 7 bases agree with TRBD2. Germline V CDR1 and CDR2: SGHTA, FQGNSA. The CDR3 is 15 residues long. V lost 5 bases, J lost 5 bases, and 12 bases stayed unmatched. The CDR3 DNA is TGTGCCAGCAGCGAGGGAGGGGCTAGTTGGGACGAGCAGTACTTC. Translated: CASSEGGASWDEQYF.

The DNA of the CDR3 is TGCGCCAGCAGCCAGAGGACCAGTGCGGATGGCTACACCTTC. It codes for CASSQRTSADGYTF. This chain links TRBV4-1 with TRBJ1-2, with D hard to call. The CDR3 totals 14 residues. Per the germline V gene, CDR1 is MGHRA and CDR2 is YSYEKL. V was clipped by 3 bases and J by 6 bases, with 14 bases between them.

This clone was counted once. The chain has TRBV7-2 and TRBJ1-1; D remains unclear. The CDR3 runs to 12 residues. The V gene's germline CDR1 is SGHTA and CDR2 FQGNSA. The V end lost 5 bases, the J end lost 13 bases, and 17 bases lay between the germline ends. In DNA, the CDR3 is TGTGCCAGCAGCCCAATGGATGTCTCAAGTTTCTTT. Its translation: CASSPMDVSSFF.

Details on this clone: Within the sample, other DNA sequences also encode this same CDR3. The CDR3 here is CAWSQGYNEQFF. In nucleotides, the CDR3 is TGTGCCTGGAGTCAAGGGTACAATGAGCAGTTCTTC. V is TRBV30 and J is TRBJ2-1; D is uncertain. V dropped 2 bases and J dropped 4 bases, with 6 bases sitting between them. The CDR3 extends over 12 amino acids. The germline CDR1 and CDR2 sequences are GTSNPN and SVGIG (reference sequence). The entire variable domain, with the rest obtained from reference TRBV30 and TRBJ2-1, is as follows: SQTIHQWPATLVQPVGSPLSLECTVEGTSNPNLYWYRQAAGRGLQLLFYSVGIGQISSEVPQNLSASRPQDRQFILSSKKLLLSDSGFYLCAWSQGYNEQFFGPGTRLTVL.

The V and J genes are TRBV7-9 and TRBJ2-7; 7 nucleotides align to TRBD2. Germline CDR1 reads SEHNR; CDR2 reads FQNEAQ (reference sequence). The CDR3 covers 16 residues. J was trimmed by 3 bases and V by 5 bases; bases with no gene match: 13. Here the CDR3 reads CASSLPSGEGFYEQYF. The DNA for the CDR3 is TGTGCCAGCAGCCTTCCTTCGGGGGAGGGATTCTACGAGCAGTACTTC.

This sequence joins TRBV28 and TRBJ2-4; TRBD2 might be the D (5 bases). CDR1 MDHEN and CDR2 SYDVKM come from the germline V gene. The length of the CDR3 is 12 residues. Trimming cost V 6 bases and J 9 bases, with 12 bases left between them. The CDR3 sequence is CASSLTGIIQYF. The CDR3 coding sequence is TGTGCCAGCAGCCTAACGGGGATCATTCAGTACTTC.

The chain links TRBV5-1 to TRBJ1-1, with 7 bases that match TRBD1. In germline, CDR1 is SGHRS, CDR2 YFSETQ. The CDR3 runs to 16 residues. With V trimmed by 4 bases and J by 4 bases, 13 bases remained unmatched. The CDR3 is CASSAPKGQPGTEAFF. The DNA of the CDR3 is TGCGCCAGCAGCGCCCCCAAGGGACAGCCGGGCACTGAAGCTTTCTTT.

The chain couples TRBV7-7 to TRBJ1-3; 7 bases align to TRBD1. The CDR3 has 15 residues. The V and J ends lost 5 bases and 0 bases, in that order; junction bases with no gene match: 4. The germline V gene has CDR1 SSHAT and CDR2 FNYEAQ (reference sequence). The CDR3 spells CASSPGTASGNTIYF. CDR3 sequence (DNA): TGTGCCAGCAGCCCCGGGACAGCCTCTGGAAACACCATATATTTT. Using reference TRBV7-7 and TRBJ1-3 for the parts outside the CDR3, the full variable domain is GAGVSQSPRYKVTKRGQDVTLRCDPISSHATLYWYQQALGQGPEFLTYFNYEAQPDKSGLPSDRFSAERPEGSISTLTIQRTEQRDSAMYRCASSPGTASGNTIYFGEGSWLTVV.

This clone was seen many times. This chain joins TRBV7-9 and TRBJ2-7; 7 bases fit TRBD2. The V gene's germline CDR1 is SEHNR and CDR2 FQNEAQ (reference sequence). Unmatched junction bases numbered 13, after V lost 2 bases and J lost 3 bases. The CDR3 length is 17 residues. The CDR3 nucleotides are TGTGCCAGCAGCTTAACGAAGCGGGGTTCCCCCTACTACGAGCAGTACTTC. The encoded protein is CASSLTKRGSPYYEQYF.

The genes are TRBV7-3 and TRBJ1-1; D might be TRBD1 (5 bases). CDR1 SGHTA and CDR2 FQGTGA come from the germline V gene. The CDR3 consists of 15 residues. V gave up 8 bases and J gave up 0 bases, with 16 bases separating them. The CDR3 nucleotides read TGTGCCAGCTCGCGGGACGGAGCTATGAACACTGAAGCTTTCTTT. The encoded protein is CASSRDGAMNTEAFF. Full variable domain (outside the CDR3, taken from reference TRBV7-3 and TRBJ1-1): GAGVSQTPSNKVTEKGKYVELRCDPISGHTALYWYRQSLGQGPEFLIYFQGTGAADDSGLPNDRFFAVRPEGSVSTLKIQRTERGDSAVYLCASSRDGAMNTEAFFGQGTRLTVV.

This sequence joins TRBV28 and TRBJ1-2, with D uncertain. Germline V CDR1 and CDR2: MDHEN, SYDVKM. Deletions cut 2 bases from V and 6 bases from J, with 7 bases between. This CDR3 region has 12 residues. This CDR3 reads CASSLVLDGYTF. Written as DNA, the CDR3 is TGTGCCAGCAGTTTAGTGCTGGATGGCTACACCTTC.